Listed below are T cell receptor beta chains from one sample, sequenced in a study of blood T cells in healthy people across ages. TCRdb redid the calling of the 5' RACE reads with MiXCR, one entry per CDR3 protein. The data contain roughly 800,000 distinct CDR3 sequences, roughly 25% of them singletons. This sample also appeared in a second study, on T cells of mothers and their children.

Specimen: blood. The receptor source for this set is a boy younger than 18 in good health. Both conserved end residues are part of each CDR3. A D gene is named only where the DNA matches it firmly. Some rows mark clone size as missing; the rest say once, few, many or name a class of expanded clone.

>few|NA|TRBV15|TRBJ1-1
TGTGCCACCAGCAGGGACCCGACCACTGTTAATGATGAAGCTTTCTTT
CATSRDPTTVNDEAFF
>NA|NA|TRBV5-8|TRBJ2-1
TGTGCCAGCAGCAGAAAGGGAAGCGGTAATGAGCAGTTCTTC
CASSRKGSGNEQFF
>NA|NA|TRBV28|TRBJ2-5
TGTGCCAGCAGTTTAAGGTCGTACCAAGAGACCCAGTACTTC
CASSLRSYQETQYF
>few|NA|TRBV12-3/TRBV12-4|TRBJ2-1
TGTGCCAGCAGTCCCCCTCTCGGGAAGGGATATGAGCAGTTCTTC
CASSPPLGKGYEQFF
>NA|NA|TRBV6-5|TRBJ2-7
TGTGCCAGCAGGCAGGGGGGATCGAGCGGAGAGCAGCACTTC
CASRQGGSSGEQHF
>NA|TRBD2|TRBV9|TRBJ2-3
TGTGCCAGCAGCGGAGGAGCGGGAGGAGGCACAGATACGCAGTATTTT
CASSGGAGGGTDTQYF
>NA|NA|TRBV10-3|TRBJ2-7
TGTGCCATCAGTGGGCTAAAAGACTACGAGCAGTACTTC
CAISGLKDYEQYF
>few|TRBD2|TRBV4-2|TRBJ2-5
TGTGCCAGCAGCCAATTCGGGGGGGCGGCGCAAGAGACCCAGTACTTC
CASSQFGGAAQETQYF
>NA|NA|TRBV28|TRBJ2-1
TGTGCCAGCAGTTTCCGGGGTGCCGCCTACAATGAGCAGTTCTTC
CASSFRGAAYNEQFF
>NA|NA|TRBV3-1|TRBJ2-1
TGTGCCAGCAGCCAAGTGGCCCACTTGCAGTTCTTC
CASSQVAHLQFF
>few|TRBD1|TRBV20-1|TRBJ1-2
TGCAGTGCTAGGCAGGGGACAGAAGAACGCTTC
CSARQGTEERF
>NA|NA|TRBV21-1|TRBJ2-6
TGTGCCAGCAGCCCCCGGGCCGAGGCTGGGGCCAACGTCCTGACTTTC
CASSPRAEAGANVLTF
>few|NA|TRBV6-1|TRBJ1-5
TGTGCCAGCAGTGAAAGGACGGGAGAGTATCAGCCCCAGCATTTT
CASSERTGEYQPQHF
>NA|TRBD2|TRBV6-1|TRBJ2-1
TGTGTCAGCAGCTCGCTTACTAGCGGGAAACTCGGTGAGCAGTTCTTC
CVSSSLTSGKLGEQFF
>few|TRBD1|TRBV29-1|TRBJ2-7
TGCAGCGCCAGCAGGGGGCAAAACGAGCAGTACTTC
CSASRGQNEQYF
>NA|TRBD2|TRBV9|TRBJ2-1
TGTGCCAGCAGCCGATCACTAGCGGGGGGCTACAATGAGCAGTTCTTC
CASSRSLAGGYNEQFF
>few|TRBD2|TRBV28|TRBJ2-7
TGTGCCACCCACGGGCGGGAGGCTTCCTACGAGCAGTACTTC
CATHGREASYEQYF
>few|NA|TRBV7-2|TRBJ2-2
TGTGCCAGCAGCTTAAATACTCCCGGGGAGCTGTTTTTT
CASSLNTPGELFF
>few|NA|TRBV11-2|TRBJ2-1
TGTGCCAGCAGCTTAGGAGGACAGCGACTTTACAATGAGCAGTTCTTC
CASSLGGQRLYNEQFF
>NA|NA|TRBV3-1|TRBJ1-1
TGTGCCAGCAGCCATGGGACCACTGAAGCTTTCTTT
CASSHGTTEAFF
>NA|TRBD1|TRBV10-3|TRBJ2-1
TGTGCCATCAGTGATTGGGAGACAGGGCATAATGAGCAGTTCTTC
CAISDWETGHNEQFF
>NA|NA|TRBV4-3|TRBJ1-2
TGCGCCAGCAGCCAAGATACTGGACGGGTCAATTATGGCTACACCTTC
CASSQDTGRVNYGYTF
>few|NA|TRBV6-5|TRBJ2-2
TGTGCCAGCAGTTACGGGACTGACACCGGGGAGCTGTTTTTT
CASSYGTDTGELFF
>NA|TRBD1|TRBV2|TRBJ2-7
TGTGCCAGCGGGGGACAGGGGGCGATCTACGAGCAGTACTTC
CASGGQGAIYEQYF
>NA|NA|TRBV2|TRBJ2-7
TGTGCCAGCAGTGAAGCGCTTTACAGGGCGGTTTACGAGCAGTACTTC
CASSEALYRAVYEQYF
>NA|TRBD2|TRBV10-3|TRBJ2-1
TGTGCCATCAGTGCACGCGGGGGAAGCTCCTACAATGAGCAGTTCTTC
CAISARGGSSYNEQFF
>NA|TRBD2|TRBV10-3|TRBJ2-7
TGTGCCATCAGTGAGTCGATAATAGCGGGAGACGAGCAGTACTTC
CAISESIIAGDEQYF
>few|NA|TRBV20-1|TRBJ1-2
TGCAGTGCGAGGGACCTCTATGGCTACACCTTC
CSARDLYGYTF
>few|NA|TRBV18|TRBJ2-5
TGTGCCAGCTCACCACCGGACCGGCGGCAAGAGACCCAGTACTTC
CASSPPDRRQETQYF
>NA|NA|TRBV28|TRBJ2-1
TGTGCCAGCAGTCCTCAGGGCGGCGGGATCTACAATGAGCAGTTCTTC
CASSPQGGGIYNEQFF
>NA|TRBD1|TRBV6-5|TRBJ1-4
TGTGCCAGCAGTTACCTGGCGACAGGGGGAGAAAAACTGTTTTTT
CASSYLATGGEKLFF
>NA|NA|TRBV11-2|TRBJ2-5
TGTGCCAGCAGCTTAGTTCTGGGGGCGTTGGAGACCCAGTACTTC
CASSLVLGALETQYF
>NA|NA|TRBV15|TRBJ2-4
TGTGCCACCAGCAGAGATCCCCGGGGCAACAACATTCAGTACTTC
CATSRDPRGNNIQYF
>NA|NA|TRBV5-1|TRBJ1-6
TGCGCCAGCAGCTTGGATCACAGGAGCTCCTATAATTCACCCCTCCACTTT
CASSLDHRSSYNSPLHF
>few|NA|TRBV6-5|TRBJ2-1
TGTGCCAGCACGCGGGACCACTCCTACAATGAGCAGTTCTTC
CASTRDHSYNEQFF
>NA|TRBD1|TRBV6-2/TRBV6-3|TRBJ2-7
TGTGCCACCCACGGGACAGGGACCTACGAGCAGTACTTC
CATHGTGTYEQYF
>few|NA|TRBV29-1|TRBJ2-7
TGCAGCGTAGCGCCGGGAGAAAGCTACGAGCAGTACTTC
CSVAPGESYEQYF
>NA|NA|TRBV19|TRBJ1-5
TGTGCCAGTAGTATAGATTTCGATCAGCCCCAGCATTTT
CASSIDFDQPQHF
>NA|NA|TRBV10-3|TRBJ2-3
TGTGCCATCAGAGACCCGGGAGAAGCAGATACGCAGTATTTT
CAIRDPGEADTQYF
>many|TRBD1|TRBV29-1|TRBJ2-3
TGCAGCGTTCGACAGGGGGGGACAGATACGCAGTATTTT
CSVRQGGTDTQYF
>NA|TRBD1|TRBV28|TRBJ2-7
TGTGCCACCCAGACAGGGGTTCGGGCAACCGCCTACGAGCGGTGCTTC
CATQTGVRATAYERCF
>few|NA|TRBV9|TRBJ2-7
TGTGCCAGCAGCGTAGCGGCAGGCACCTCCTACGAGCAGTACTTC
CASSVAAGTSYEQYF
>NA|TRBD1|TRBV29-1|TRBJ2-7
TGCAGCGTTACCGGGACAGGGTCGAACGAGCAGTACTTC
CSVTGTGSNEQYF
>NA|NA|TRBV7-8|TRBJ2-6
TGTGCCAGCAGCTTAGATCCTGGGGCCAACGTCCTGACTTTC
CASSLDPGANVLTF
>NA|NA|TRBV2|TRBJ1-1
TGTGCCAGCAGTCCCGACAGGAAGAATGCTGAAGCTTTCTTT
CASSPDRKNAEAFF